The 22 T cell receptor beta chains presented below share a single source sample, sequenced in a study of blood T cell repertoires in COVID-19. Clones were sequenced by immunoSEQ multiplex PCR, and TCRdb holds only the in-frame ones, with some missing. The sample includes 130,000 to 150,000 clones, about four fifths of them seen just once. The specimen sequenced was peripheral blood. These receptors were taken from a human donor with acute or convalescent COVID-19. The donor label of this sample is uncertain.

V and J are TRBV24-1 and TRBJ2-3; D perhaps matches TRBD1 (5 bases). The CDR3 runs to 15 residues. The V end lost 5 bases, the J end lost 0 bases, and 11 bases lay between the germline ends. The germline V gene encodes CDR1 KGHDR and CDR2 SFDVKD. CDR3 nucleotides: TGTGCCACCAGTGTGGGGTCAGGGAGCACAGATACGCAGTATTTT. It encodes CATSVGSGSTDTQYF.

V gene TRBV2 combines with J gene TRBJ1-5; 8 bases map to TRBD1. Trimming at V came to 6 bases and at J to 2 bases, leaving 9 bases not matched to a gene. CDR1 is SNHLY and CDR2 is FYNNEI in the germline V gene. This CDR3 comprises 16 residues. Here the CDR3 reads CASSNSRGPGNQPQHF. The CDR3 coding sequence is TGTGCCAGCAGCAACTCCAGGGGGCCGGGCAATCAGCCCCAGCATTTT.

The chain is built from TRBV25-1 and TRBJ1-2; possibly TRBD1 for D (5 bases). Germline V gene data show CDR1 as MGHDK and CDR2 as SYGVNS. Trimming stripped 7 bases from V and 2 bases from J, with 8 bases between. The CDR3 is 12 residues long. The DNA of the CDR3 is TGTGCCAGCACCACAGGAAACTATGGCTACACCTTC. It yields the protein CASTTGNYGYTF.

This chain joins TRBV5-1 and TRBJ2-7; the match to TRBD2 covers 8 bases. J gave up 4 bases and V 6 bases, and 9 bases lay outside the gene matches. This CDR3 has 14 residues. Germline values: CDR1 SGHRS, CDR2 YFSETQ. CDR3 nucleotides: TGCGCCAGCACCGTCGGCGGGGGGACTTACGAGCAGTACTTC. Encoded protein: CASTVGGGTYEQYF.

The chain has TRBV13 and TRBJ1-3; 8 bases fit TRBD1. V was pared by 3 bases and J by 4 bases, with 8 bases of the junction left unmatched. The CDR3 spans 16 residues. Germline loops: CDR1 PRHDT, CDR2 FYEKMQ (reference sequence). In DNA form, the CDR3 reads TGTGCCAGCAGCTTCAGGGGGCCAAACTACGGAAACACCATATATTTT. Its translation is CASSFRGPNYGNTIYF.

The rearrangement joins TRBV5-4 to TRBJ1-2, with D perhaps matching TRBD1 (5 bases). Trimming left V 1 base short and J 4 bases short, with 8 bases between. The CDR3 consists of 13 residues. Per the germline V gene, CDR1 is SGHNT and CDR2 is YYREEE (reference sequence). In DNA form, the CDR3 reads TGTGCCAGCAGCTTGAACAGGATCTATGGCTACACCTTC. Residues: CASSLNRIYGYTF.

J is TRBJ1-1 and V is TRBV5-4; D might be TRBD1 (5 bases). CDR3 length equals 15 residues. The germline V gene encodes CDR1 SGHNT and CDR2 YYREEE (reference sequence). The germline V and J ends were trimmed by 0 bases and 1 base, with 10 bases remaining between them. CDR3 protein: CASSLAGGGNTEAFF. The CDR3 bases are TGTGCCAGCAGCTTGGCCGGGGGAGGGAACACTGAAGCTTTCTTT.

The rearrangement uses TRBV2 and TRBJ2-3; 11 bases map to TRBD2. Germline CDR1 and CDR2: SNHLY and FYNNEI. This CDR3 has 16 residues. V shed 2 bases, J shed 3 bases, and the junction held 4 bases outside the gene matches. The CDR3 loop reads CASSENLAGGTDTQYF. For the CDR3, the DNA is TGTGCCAGCAGTGAAAATCTAGCGGGGGGAACAGATACGCAGTATTTT.

The V call is TRBV15, the J call TRBJ2-3, with 10 bases aligning to TRBD2. CDR3 length: 17 residues. The V segment lost 0 bases and the J segment 5 bases; nucleotides outside the gene matches: 8. Germline CDR1 LNHNV, CDR2 YYDKDF (reference sequence). The CDR3 loop reads CATSRDRTSGVGDTQYF. The DNA for the CDR3 is TGTGCCACCAGCAGAGATCGAACTAGCGGGGTTGGAGATACGCAGTATTTT.

The chain combines TRBV27 with TRBJ1-5, with TRBD1 as a possible D gene (6 bases). The CDR3 runs 15 residues. The V gene lost 2 bases and the J gene lost 6 bases, with 14 bases spanning the gap. Germline CDR1 MNHEY, CDR2 SMNVEV (reference sequence). CDR3 sequence reads: CASSLGQGNAQPQHF. Here the CDR3 DNA reads TGTGCCAGCAGTTTAGGGCAGGGGAACGCTCAGCCCCAGCATTTT.

The chain carries TRBV19 and TRBJ2-7; 8 nucleotides agree with TRBD2. Losses at the gene ends were 4 bases for V and 4 bases for J; bases not matched to a gene: 6. This CDR3 is 14 amino acids long. In germline, CDR1 is LNHDA, CDR2 SQIVND (reference sequence). The CDR3 loop is CASSTAGGPYEQYF. In DNA, the CDR3 is TGTGCCAGTAGTACCGCGGGGGGTCCTTACGAGCAGTACTTC.

The V gene is TRBV12-3 or TRBV12-4, the J gene TRBJ1-2; D may be TRBD1 (5 bases). Trimming took 6 bases from V and 8 from J, leaving 16 bases between them. This CDR3 has 13 residues. The CDR3 here is CASSPAGTGGYTF. DNA of the CDR3: TGTGCCAGCAGCCCCGCGGGGACGGGGGGCTACACCTTC.

The V call is TRBV6-6, the J call TRBJ1-5; 7 bases are a match to TRBD1. Germline assignment: CDR1 MNHNY and CDR2 SVGAGI (reference sequence). The CDR3 runs 14 residues. J was trimmed by 6 bases and V by 4 bases; bases with no gene match: 6. The CDR3 DNA sequence: TGTGCCAGCAGTTCTACAGGGGTGGTTCAGCCCCAGCATTTT. Encoded protein: CASSSTGVVQPQHF.

J is TRBJ1-2 and V is TRBV3-1 (or the pseudogene TRBV3-2); unclear D gene. This CDR3 has 12 residues. Per germline, CDR1 LGHDT and CDR2 YNNKEL (reference sequence). V shed 4 bases and J shed 4 bases, with 7 bases lying between them. Written as DNA, the CDR3 is TGTGCCAGCAGCCCGGTCGGCTATGGCTACACCTTC. Translating it yields CASSPVGYGYTF.

The chain carries TRBV7-2 and TRBJ1-5, with 8 positions matching TRBD1. Germline assignment: CDR1 SGHTA and CDR2 FQGNSA. This CDR3 contains 15 residues. V was pared by 5 bases and J by 4 bases, with 7 bases of the junction left unmatched. CDR3 region: CASSVRTGRNQPQHF. The CDR3 coding sequence is TGTGCCAGCAGCGTTAGGACAGGGAGAAATCAGCCCCAGCATTTT.

The V call is TRBV7-9, the J call TRBJ1-2; TRBD1 agrees at 9 bases. The CDR3 extends over 13 amino acids. The V gene's germline CDR1 is SEHNR and CDR2 FQNEAQ (reference sequence). J gave up 5 bases and V 5 bases, and 3 bases lay outside the gene matches. The CDR3 sequence is CASSRDRDYGYTF. In nucleotides, the CDR3 is TGTGCCAGCAGCCGGGACAGGGATTATGGCTACACCTTC.

V usage is TRBV5-1 and J usage is TRBJ1-2, with D perhaps TRBD1 (5 bases). Germline CDR1 SGHRS, CDR2 YFSETQ. V shed 7 bases and J shed 5 bases, with 9 bases lying between them. The CDR3 totals 11 residues. The CDR3 here is CASGGGYGYTF. Written as DNA, the CDR3 is TGCGCCAGCGGCGGGGGGTATGGCTACACCTTC.

This chain uses TRBV9 with TRBJ2-5; 7 bases map to TRBD2. Per germline, CDR1 SGDLS and CDR2 YYNGEE. The J segment lost 4 bases and the V segment lost 0 bases, leaving 3 bases of the junction unmatched. The CDR3 is 14 residues long. The CDR3 loop reads CASSVAASGETQYF. The DNA of the CDR3 is TGTGCCAGCAGCGTAGCAGCTAGCGGAGAGACCCAGTACTTC.

The V gene is TRBV7-9, the J gene TRBJ1-2; no reliable D call. The CDR3 spans 15 residues. Trimming removed 4 bases at V and 6 bases at J, with 18 bases between. Germline V gene sequence: CDR1 SEHNR, CDR2 FQNEAQ (reference sequence). CDR3 sequence: CASSSPGRPADGYTF. CDR3 coding DNA: TGTGCCAGCAGCTCGCCGGGGAGGCCTGCAGATGGCTACACCTTC.

As to this clone: The sample holds other DNA sequences that translate to the same CDR3. The chain is built from TRBV2 and TRBJ1-2; D remains ambiguous. From germline, CDR1 is SNHLY and CDR2 FYNNEI. Trimming pared 7 bases from V and 0 bases from J, leaving 6 bases between. CDR3 length: 12 amino acids. The CDR3 nucleotides read TGTGCCAGCAAGAGGGCTAACTATGGCTACACCTTC. The encoded protein is CASKRANYGYTF.

The gene calls are TRBV5-6 and TRBJ1-2; D gene uncertain. The germline CDR1 and CDR2 sequences are SGHDT and YYEEEE. The CDR3 is 14 residues long. V was trimmed by 5 bases and J by 0 bases, leaving 11 bases between them. Here the CDR3 reads CASSLASANYGYTF. The CDR3 DNA reads TGTGCCAGCAGTCTTGCATCAGCTAACTATGGCTACACCTTC.

The rearrangement joins TRBV6-1 to TRBJ1-2; 7 nucleotides match TRBD1. Unmatched junction bases numbered 10, after V lost 2 bases and J lost 4 bases. The CDR3 length is 16 residues. Per the germline V gene, CDR1 is MNHNS and CDR2 is SASEGT. The CDR3 sequence: CASSELTTGTVYGYTF. Here the CDR3 DNA reads TGTGCCAGCAGTGAACTAACGACAGGGACTGTCTATGGCTACACCTTC.